This T cell receptor (beta chain) was obtained from a study of cytomegalovirus exposure and HLA in healthy donors. Findings of the study overall: A few V segments could not be told apart, such as TRBV6-2 and TRBV6-3, and were left out. Published work reported that the classifier diagnosed cytomegalovirus status with high specificity and sensitivity. In a later analysis, a missense DCLRE1C variant was linked to TCR beta V- and J-gene trimming. In a later analysis, TCR association rates varied by HLA locus: DRB1 most, HLA-C fewest.

The V gene end was trimmed by 6 bases and the J gene end by 5 bases; junction bases not matched to a gene: 4. This CDR3 contains 14 residues. The germline V gene encodes CDR1 LNHDA and CDR2 SQIVND (reference sequence). Remarks on this clone: Its antigen is undetermined.

The primer mix had 60 Vbeta and 13 Jbeta primers. The protocol was immunoSEQ multiplex PCR, while the TCRdb copy is restricted to in-frame clones and leaves out a portion. There are about 120,000 clones in the sample; 75% to 90% occur only once, and around 1.9% lies in the top ten. The sequence came from a man aged 35 to 55 in good health and CMV-seronegative. The sequenced sample consisted of PBMCs. The rearrangement joins TRBV19 to TRBJ2-1; TRBD2 aligns across 10 bases. CDR3 sequence (DNA): TGTGCCAGTAGCTATAGCGGGAGGAACAATGAGCAGTTCTTC. The encoded protein is CASSYSGRNNEQFF.